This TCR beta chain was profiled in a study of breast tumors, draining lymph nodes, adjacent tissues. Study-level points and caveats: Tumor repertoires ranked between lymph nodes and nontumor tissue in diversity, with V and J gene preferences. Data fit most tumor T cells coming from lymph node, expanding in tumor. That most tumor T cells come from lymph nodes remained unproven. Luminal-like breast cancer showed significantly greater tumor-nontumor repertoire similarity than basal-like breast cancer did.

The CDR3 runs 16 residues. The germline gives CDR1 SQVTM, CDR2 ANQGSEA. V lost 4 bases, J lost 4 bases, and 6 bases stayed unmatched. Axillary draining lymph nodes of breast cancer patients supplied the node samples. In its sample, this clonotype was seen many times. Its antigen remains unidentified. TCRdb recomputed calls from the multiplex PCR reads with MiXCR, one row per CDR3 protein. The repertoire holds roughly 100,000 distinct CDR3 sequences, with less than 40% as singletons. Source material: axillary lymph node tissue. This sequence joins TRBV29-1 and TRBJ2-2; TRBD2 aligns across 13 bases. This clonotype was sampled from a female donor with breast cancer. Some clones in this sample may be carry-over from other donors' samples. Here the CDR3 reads CSVGGTSGKGTGELFF. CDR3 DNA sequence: TGCAGCGTTGGGGGGACTAGCGGGAAAGGCACCGGGGAGCTGTTTTTT.